The clone carrying this T cell receptor (beta chain) was seen a few times. Its antigen is still unknown. One entry per CDR3 protein results from TCRdb running MiXCR on the reads. The sample records some 270,000 distinct CDR3 sequences, about a sixth being singletons. These data belong to a study of T cell repertoires in cytomegalovirus infection. Looking at the study overall: Public TCR beta signatures indicated both CMV infection and matching HLA type. Findings of the study overall: It was HLA-C-restricted CMV-specific TCR beta clonotypes that dominated the response ex vivo.

Trimming shortened V by 5 bases and J by 4 bases, and 15 bases separated the two germline ends. This CDR3 is built from 14 residues. Germline assignment: CDR1 DFQATT and CDR2 SNEGSKA (reference sequence). The receptor was isolated from a human donor in good health (CMV status not recorded). Some clones in this sample may be carry-over from other donors' samples. The sequencing input was CD8+ T cells from PBMCs. The chain carries TRBV20-1 and TRBJ2-1; D is possibly TRBD1 (5 bases). The CDR3 nucleotides are TGCAGTGCTCCAGCCGGACAAGCATACAATGAGCAGTTCTTC. This codes for CSAPAGQAYNEQFF.